The 4 T cell receptor beta chains presented below share a single source sample, sequenced in a study of early T cells in non-severe SARS-CoV-2 infection. One entry per CDR3 protein, called by TCRdb with MiXCR from the 5' RACE reads. The top ten hold 2.7% of the sample, which has 25,000 to 35,000 distinct CDR3 sequences, under 7.5% seen once. Source material: whole blood. The receptor set was obtained from an adult who was a healthcare worker with PCR-confirmed SARS-CoV-2 infection or an uninfected control (not recorded which).

The chain has TRBV21-1 and TRBJ2-1; TRBD2 is taken as the D call from the table, unchecked against the DNA. TRBV21-1 is an annotated pseudogene. The CDR3 runs 18 residues. CDR3 nucleotide sequence: TGTGCCAGCAGCACCCTGGGACTAGTCCGAGCAAGGTACAATGAGCAGTTCTTC. This codes for CASSTLGLVRARYNEQFF.

This clonotype was seen repeatedly, ten times or more. The chain has TRBV7-9 and TRBJ2-3; D might be TRBD2 (8 bases). This CDR3 has 18 amino acids. Germline-derived CDR1 and CDR2 are SEHNR and FQNEAQ (reference sequence). The V end lost 5 bases, the J end lost 3 bases, and 24 bases lay between the germline ends. CDR3 nucleotide sequence: TGTGCCAGCAGCGGGACTAGGGGGCAGGGGGTCCCTACAGATACGCAGTATTTT. This sequence encodes CASSGTRGQGVPTDTQYF.

This clonotype was recorded at least ten times. The CDR3 nucleotides are TGCAGTGCTGGAGTTTCCCTCTCCTACAATGAGCAGTTCTTC. Translating gives CSAGVSLSYNEQFF. The rearrangement uses TRBV20-1 and TRBJ2-1; D gene unclear. The CDR3 is made up of 14 amino acids. The germline gives CDR1 DFQATT, CDR2 SNEGSKA (reference sequence). Deletions cut 5 bases from V and 0 bases from J, with 11 bases between.

This clonotype was observed many times. V is TRBV19 and J is TRBJ2-5; the match to TRBD2 covers 10 bases. The trim removed 5 bases at V and 7 bases at J, leaving 10 bases unmatched. Per the germline V gene, CDR1 is LNHDA and CDR2 is SQIVND (reference sequence). The length of the CDR3 is 15 residues. The CDR3 nucleotides are TGTGCCAGTAGTCTCCTAGCGGGAGAGGACGTGACCCAGTACTTC. This translates into CASSLLAGEDVTQYF. Filled out from reference TRBV19 and TRBJ2-5, the complete variable domain reads DGGITQSPKYLFRKEGQNVTLSCEQNLNHDAMYWYRQDPGQGLRLIYYSQIVNDFQKGDIAEGYSVSREKKESFPLTVTSAQKNPTAFYLCASSLLAGEDVTQYFGPGTRLLVL.